The 6 T cell receptor beta chains below were found in one sample sequenced in a study of blood T cell repertoires in COVID-19. This table comes from immunoSEQ multiplex PCR, and its TCRdb copy is limited to in-frame clones, with some not included. The profile shows approximately 33,000 clones, around nine tenths of them singletons. Material for sequencing was peripheral blood. These receptors were taken from a man in his 70s with acute or convalescent COVID-19.

The V call is TRBV14, the J call TRBJ2-7; TRBD1 matches 10 bases. Germline CDR1 reads SGHDN; CDR2 reads FVKESK. The CDR3 runs 17 residues. J was trimmed by 3 bases and V by 2 bases; bases with no gene match: 10. As DNA, the CDR3 is TGTGCCAGCAGCCAACGTTCCCTTTGGGACAGGGGCTACGAGCAGTACTTC. This encodes CASSQRSLWDRGYEQYF.

This CDR3 reads CSASQGGGYTF. The CDR3 nucleotides are TGCAGTGCTAGCCAGGGTGGTGGCTACACCTTC. This chain connects TRBV20-1 to TRBJ1-2; a weak D match, TRBD1 (5 bases). The CDR3 is 11 residues long. Trimming stripped 3 bases from V and 7 bases from J, with 9 bases between. The germline CDR1 and CDR2 sequences are DFQATT and SNEGSKA (reference sequence).

This clone has only one observation. The rearrangement links TRBV5-6 to TRBJ2-7; tentative D call: TRBD1 (5 bases). V lost 0 bases and J lost 6, with 10 bases in between. The CDR3 is made up of 13 amino acids. Germline CDR1 is SGHDT and CDR2 is YYEEEE. CDR3 amino acids: CASSLDRLAEQYF. CDR3 DNA: TGTGCCAGCAGCTTGGACAGGCTGGCCGAGCAGTACTTC.

The chain employs TRBV6-5 and TRBJ2-7; tentative D call: TRBD2 (6 bases). The CDR3 is 15 amino acids. Germline CDR1 reads MNHEY; CDR2 reads SVGAGI. The V end was cut by 6 bases, the J end by 0 bases, with 15 bases between. The CDR3, as DNA: TGTGCCAGCAGCAAGGGACTTACGTCCTCCTACGAGCAGTACTTC. Translating it yields CASSKGLTSSYEQYF.

The V call is TRBV19, the J call TRBJ1-5; no definite D call. Germline V gene lookup returns CDR1 LNHDA and CDR2 SQIVND (reference sequence). CDR3 length: 16 residues. V was pared by 5 bases and J by 0 bases, with 14 bases between. CDR3 in amino acids: CASSPRQIYSNQPQHF. In nucleotides, the CDR3 is TGTGCCAGTAGTCCCAGGCAGATCTATAGCAATCAGCCCCAGCATTTT.

This chain links TRBV6-5 with TRBJ1-2, with D perhaps TRBD1 (5 bases). Germline values: CDR1 MNHEY, CDR2 SVGAGI. There are 14 residues in the CDR3. The germline V and J ends were trimmed by 5 bases and 3 bases, with 13 bases remaining between them. CDR3 amino acids: CASSRDRQDYGYTF. CDR3 sequence (DNA): TGTGCCAGCAGTCGCGACAGACAAGACTATGGCTACACCTTC.